This T cell receptor beta chain was identified during a study of T cells in Graves' hyperthyroidism and ophthalmopathy. Study-wide context: Peripheral blood samples were taken at initial diagnosis, prior to any treatment. The study, taken as a whole, reports: Most thyroid clonotypes with frequency above 0.001 were detected in blood.

Amplification targeted TCR beta CDR3 regions from RNA transcripts. HTBI primers drove first-round RT-PCR of the TCR CDR3. MiXCR, run by TCRdb on the multiplex PCR reads, gives a single entry per CDR3 protein. The table includes approximately 100,000 distinct CDR3 sequences, 47% detected once. Of note for this clonotype: Its antigen is unknown.

Sequenced material: blood. The clonotype comes from a man aged 40-50 years with Graves' hyperthyroidism.

Written as DNA, the CDR3 is TGTGCTAGAGATCAGTGGGCCTTAAGTTACGAGCAGTACTTC. Protein: CARDQWALSYEQYF. The chain uses TRBV10-3 and TRBJ2-7; D is unresolved. Germline CDR1 and CDR2: ENHRY and SYGVKD. The CDR3 runs to 14 residues.